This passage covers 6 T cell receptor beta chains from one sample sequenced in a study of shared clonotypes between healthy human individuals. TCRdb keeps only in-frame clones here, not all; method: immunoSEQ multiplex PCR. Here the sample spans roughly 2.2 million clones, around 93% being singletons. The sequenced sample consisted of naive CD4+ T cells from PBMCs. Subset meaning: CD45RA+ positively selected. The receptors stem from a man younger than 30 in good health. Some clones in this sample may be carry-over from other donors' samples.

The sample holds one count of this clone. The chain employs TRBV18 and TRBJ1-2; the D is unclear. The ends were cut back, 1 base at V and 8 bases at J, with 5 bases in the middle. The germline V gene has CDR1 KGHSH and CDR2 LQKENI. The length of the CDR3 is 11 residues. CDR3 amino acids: CASSPREGYTF. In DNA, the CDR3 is TGTGCCAGCTCACCACGGGAAGGCTACACCTTC.

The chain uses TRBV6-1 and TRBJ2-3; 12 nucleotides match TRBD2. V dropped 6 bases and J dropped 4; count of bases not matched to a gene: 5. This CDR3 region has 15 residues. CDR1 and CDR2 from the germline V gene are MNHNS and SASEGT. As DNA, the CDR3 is TGTGCCAGCAGGACTAGCGGGGGCCCTCCAGATACGCAGTATTTT. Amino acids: CASRTSGGPPDTQYF.

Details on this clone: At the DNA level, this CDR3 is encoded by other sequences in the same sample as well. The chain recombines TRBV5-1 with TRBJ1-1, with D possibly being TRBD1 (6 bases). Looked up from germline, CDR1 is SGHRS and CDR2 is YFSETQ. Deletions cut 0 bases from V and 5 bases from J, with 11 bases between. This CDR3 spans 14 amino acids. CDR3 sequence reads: CASSLDPRGTEAFF. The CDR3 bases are TGCGCCAGCAGCTTGGACCCCAGGGGTACTGAAGCTTTCTTT.

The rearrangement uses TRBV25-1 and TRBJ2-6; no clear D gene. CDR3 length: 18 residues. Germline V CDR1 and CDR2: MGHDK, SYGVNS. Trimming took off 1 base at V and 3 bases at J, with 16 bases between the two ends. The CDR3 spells CASSESGIPVFGANVLTF. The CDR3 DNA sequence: TGTGCCAGCAGTGAATCGGGCATCCCAGTGTTTGGGGCCAACGTCCTGACTTTC.

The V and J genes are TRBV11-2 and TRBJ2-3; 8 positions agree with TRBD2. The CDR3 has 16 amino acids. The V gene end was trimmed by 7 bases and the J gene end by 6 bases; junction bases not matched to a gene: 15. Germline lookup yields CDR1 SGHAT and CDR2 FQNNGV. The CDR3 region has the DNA TGTGCCAGCACGACGGGAGGGCGAGGGCGGGCGGATACGCAGTATTTT. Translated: CASTTGGRGRADTQYF.

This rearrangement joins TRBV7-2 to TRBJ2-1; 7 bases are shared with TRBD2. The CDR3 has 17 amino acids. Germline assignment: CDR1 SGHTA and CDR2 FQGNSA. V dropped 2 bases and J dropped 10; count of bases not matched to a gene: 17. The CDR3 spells CASSLTTGGGPLGEQFF. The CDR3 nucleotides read TGTGCCAGCAGCTTAACAACGGGGGGAGGCCCCTTGGGGGAGCAGTTCTTC.